These T cell receptor beta chains were read from a single sample in a study of cytomegalovirus exposure and HLA in healthy donors. Method: immunoSEQ multiplex PCR; TCRdb's copy keeps in-frame clones and lacks some. The data contain more than 150,000 clones, 80% to 85% of them singletons. Sequences were obtained from PBMCs. These receptors all stem from a man aged 45 to 65 in good health and CMV-seronegative. Each CDR3 is given with its conserved first and last residue. The D gene is left open where the match is weak. Expanded clones are given a class, and other clones once, few, many or no size at all.

TRBV7-2,TRBD1,TRBJ2-7,once,CASSIQQGDEQYF,TGTGCCAGCAGCATTCAGCAGGGGGACGAGCAGTACTTC
TRBV7-9,TRBD2,TRBJ2-1,NA,CASSLVAGARNEQFF,TGTGCCAGCAGCTTAGTAGCGGGAGCCCGCAATGAGCAGTTCTTC
TRBV5-1,TRBD1,TRBJ2-7,NA,CASSTDRGYEQYF,TGCGCCAGCAGCACGGACAGGGGCTACGAGCAGTACTTC
TRBV19,NA,TRBJ2-7,NA,CASSIGRTSYGQYF,TGTGCCAGTAGTATTGGGCGGACATCCTACGGGCAGTACTTC
TRBV19,TRBD1,TRBJ2-7,NA,CASSIGSGQGRYEQYF,TGTGCCAGTAGTATTGGATCGGGACAGGGAAGGTACGAGCAGTACTTC
TRBV7-9,NA,TRBJ1-5,NA,CSSSHSPLGRTDSNQPQHF,TGTTCCAGCAGCCACAGCCCCCTGGGTAGAACAGATAGCAATCAGCCCCAGCATTTT
TRBV11-3,NA,TRBJ2-1,NA,CASSKGSSYNEQFF,TGTGCCAGCAGCAAAGGGAGCTCCTACAATGAGCAGTTCTTC
TRBV5-4,TRBD1,TRBJ2-7,NA,CASSLVFGTGRYEQYF,TGTGCCAGCAGCTTGGTTTTTGGGACAGGGCGGTACGAGCAGTACTTC
TRBV9,NA,TRBJ2-1,NA,CASRPLWEQFF,TGTGCCAGCAGGCCACTATGGGAGCAGTTCTTC
TRBV5-1,NA,TRBJ2-7,NA,CASSLDVGGSYEQYF,TGCGCCAGCAGCTTGGACGTCGGGGGTTCCTACGAGCAGTACTTC
TRBV15,NA,TRBJ1-2,once,CATSRVGGANYGYTF,TGTGCCACCAGCAGAGTCGGCGGAGCTAACTATGGCTACACCTTC
TRBV6-5,NA,TRBJ1-1,once,CATRRGGITEAFF,TGTGCCACTCGGCGGGGGGGCATCACTGAAGCTTTCTTT
TRBV5-7,NA,TRBJ2-3,NA,CASSPLSGVSLTDTQYF,TGTGCCAGCAGCCCCCTCAGTGGTGTCAGTCTCACAGATACGCAGTATTTT
TRBV10-3,NA,TRBJ2-3,NA,CAISETTVTDTQYF,TGTGCCATCAGTGAAACGACAGTAACAGATACGCAGTATTTT
TRBV4-3,NA,TRBJ2-5,NA,CASSQDRAGLGTQYF,TGCGCCAGCAGCCAAGACAGGGCAGGGTTAGGGACCCAGTACTTC
TRBV19,NA,TRBJ1-2,few,CASSIRRQGLDYGYTF,TGTGCCAGTAGTATTCGCAGGCAGGGTTTGGACTATGGCTACACCTTC
TRBV19,TRBD1,TRBJ1-2,NA,CASSIEGQGLGYTF,TGTGCCAGTAGTATAGAGGGACAGGGACTTGGCTACACCTTC
TRBV7-2,NA,TRBJ2-7,once,CASSLARATSEQYF,TGTGCCAGCAGCTTAGCCCGCGCAACTAGCGAGCAGTACTTC
TRBV7-2,NA,TRBJ1-1,NA,CASSLATGSSTFF,TGTGCCAGCAGCTTAGCCACAGGGTCTTCGACTTTCTTT
TRBV6-1,TRBD1,TRBJ2-5,NA,CASSRTGEETQYF,TGTGCCAGCAGTCGGACAGGGGAAGAGACCCAGTACTTC
TRBV28,NA,TRBJ1-1,NA,CASSFSVGGTEAFF,TGTGCCAGCAGTTTCTCTGTGGGGGGAACTGAAGCTTTCTTT
TRBV18,TRBD1,TRBJ2-7,NA,CASSFGTGGSYEQYF,TGTGCCAGCTCATTTGGGACAGGGGGCTCCTACGAGCAGTACTTC
TRBV2,TRBD1,TRBJ1-2,once,CASSPNRGNYGYTF,TGTGCCAGCAGTCCGAACAGGGGTAACTATGGCTACACCTTC
TRBV5-1,NA,TRBJ1-5,NA,CASSETGKWNQPQHF,TGCGCCAGCAGCGAAACAGGGAAGTGGAATCAGCCCCAGCATTTT
TRBV6-1,NA,TRBJ2-5,few,CASSEQVTPGTQYF,TGTGCCAGCAGTGAACAAGTCACCCCAGGGACCCAGTACTTC
TRBV12-2,NA,TRBJ1-2,NA,CASRLPKRGPSARAGYGYTF,TGTGCAAGTCGCTTACCTAAGCGGGGGCCCTCCGCGAGGGCCGGATATGGCTACACCTTC
TRBV29-1,TRBD1,TRBJ2-7,once,CSVEIQGSSYEQYF,TGCAGCGTTGAAATACAGGGGAGCTCCTACGAGCAGTACTTC
TRBV19,TRBD1,TRBJ1-2,NA,CASNPTGSDNYGYTF,TGTGCCAGTAATCCGACAGGGTCCGACAACTATGGCTACACCTTC
TRBV27,TRBD1,TRBJ2-3,NA,CASSPWTGGTDTQYF,TGTGCCAGCAGTCCATGGACAGGGGGCACAGATACGCAGTATTTT
TRBV6-1,TRBD1,TRBJ2-7,NA,CASSETGTGGYEQYF,TGTGCCAGCAGTGAAACCGGGACAGGGGGCTACGAGCAGTACTTC
TRBV2,TRBD2,TRBJ2-1,NA,CASSQGLPTYNEQFF,TGTGCCAGCAGCCAGGGACTACCGACCTACAATGAGCAGTTCTTC
TRBV9,TRBD1,TRBJ2-2,NA,CASSVDPYGRGPTGELFF,TGTGCCAGCAGCGTAGATCCCTATGGCAGGGGGCCAACCGGGGAGCTGTTTTTT
TRBV4-1,TRBD1,TRBJ2-7,once,CASSLTGSDPYEQYF,TGCGCCAGCAGCCTGACAGGGTCTGACCCCTACGAGCAGTACTTC
TRBV15,TRBD1,TRBJ1-3,NA,CATSSGDSYSGNTIYF,TGTGCCACCAGCAGTGGGGACAGCTACTCTGGAAACACCATATATTTT
TRBV7-2,NA,TRBJ1-6,NA,CASSLGGGSPGNSPLHF,TGTGCCAGCAGCTTAGGAGGCGGGAGTCCGGGCAATTCACCCCTCCACTTT
TRBV2,NA,TRBJ2-2,NA,CASSNQGLWNTGELFF,TGTGCCAGCAGTAACCAGGGACTTTGGAACACCGGGGAGCTGTTTTTT
TRBV28,NA,TRBJ1-5,NA,CASSSRGFDSYFSNQPQHF,TGTGCCAGCAGTTCGCGGGGATTTGACAGTTACTTTAGCAATCAGCCCCAGCATTTT
TRBV7-2,NA,TRBJ1-5,NA,CASSSGQPALSNQPQHF,TGTGCCAGCAGCTCAGGACAGCCAGCTTTAAGCAATCAGCCCCAGCATTTT
TRBV5-1,NA,TRBJ2-3,NA,CASSLWSRGFQRGLTDTQYF,TGCGCCAGCAGCTTGTGGTCCAGGGGCTTCCAGCGGGGCCTCACAGATACGCAGTATTTT
TRBV19,NA,TRBJ1-5,NA,CASSIRSQKSNQPQHF,TGTGCCAGTAGTATAAGGAGTCAAAAGAGCAATCAGCCCCAGCATTTT
TRBV5-1,NA,TRBJ1-1,few,CASRLLQGVSEAFF,TGCGCCAGCAGGTTGCTACAGGGAGTATCTGAAGCTTTCTTT
TRBV21-1,NA,TRBJ1-1,once,CASSEDRNTEAFF,TGTGCCAGCAGCGAAGACAGGAACACTGAAGCTTTCTTT
TRBV29-1,NA,TRBJ1-4,NA,CSVHSGLLNEKLFF,TGCAGCGTTCATTCTGGCCTCTTGAATGAAAAACTGTTTTTT
TRBV7-8,TRBD1,TRBJ1-2,NA,CASSLLSTGISNYGYTF,TGTGCCAGCAGCCTACTATCGACAGGGATTTCTAACTATGGCTACACCTTC
TRBV19,TRBD1,TRBJ2-6,NA,CASRDRGLPSGANVLTF,TGTGCCAGCCGAGACAGGGGCCTACCATCTGGGGCCAACGTCCTGACTTTC
TRBV2,TRBD1,TRBJ2-1,NA,CASTKTGGYNEQFF,TGTGCCAGCACCAAGACAGGGGGCTACAATGAGCAGTTCTTC
TRBV30,NA,TRBJ2-7,NA,CAWSVGGAYEQYF,TGTGCCTGGAGTGTAGGGGGGGCCTACGAGCAGTACTTC
TRBV4-3,NA,TRBJ2-7,NA,CASSQGRAASYEQYF,TGCGCCAGCAGCCAAGGGAGAGCGGCTTCCTACGAGCAGTACTTC
TRBV18,NA,TRBJ1-1,few,CASSRLENTEAFF,TGTGCCAGCTCCCGACTGGAGAACACTGAAGCTTTCTTT
TRBV7-2,TRBD2,TRBJ2-5,NA,CASRSWTSSQETQYF,TGTGCCAGCAGGTCATGGACTAGCAGTCAAGAGACCCAGTACTTC
TRBV9,NA,TRBJ1-5,NA,CASSPSSGEGQPQHF,TGTGCCAGCAGCCCCTCGTCGGGGGAAGGGCAGCCCCAGCATTTT
TRBV6-5,TRBD1,TRBJ1-4,NA,CASSSGQGYEKLFF,TGTGCCAGCAGTTCCGGACAGGGGTACGAAAAACTGTTTTTT
TRBV19,NA,TRBJ2-1,NA,CASSMSGTSYNEQFF,TGTGCCAGTAGTATGAGCGGAACTTCCTACAATGAGCAGTTCTTC